This record covers a single T cell receptor (beta chain). What this receptor recognizes is not known. Within one base of it there is no much larger clone, and no base qualities were kept. The data are from a study of Ad26.COV2.S vaccination and SARS-CoV-2 variants (dated by TCRdb to the early 2020s). Describing the broader study: Vaccine-arm donors were drawn from COV1001, a multicentre, randomized, double-blind, placebo-controlled phase I-IIa trial of Ad26.COV2.S in healthy adults. A total of roughly 32 samples were included in the TCR-sequenced set, comprising some 20 Ad26.COV2.S vaccine recipients, 5 placebo recipients and 8 SARS-CoV-2 convalescent individuals. Trial participants were randomized into five groups of five: low-dose or high-dose Ad26.COV2.S given once or twice, or placebo on both occasions. Investigators did not know the trial group allocation while performing experiments and assessing outcomes. Ad26.COV2.S was administered intramuscularly at 5 x 10^10 or 1 x 10^11 viral particles, either as a single shot or as two shots given 56 days apart. Sequencing of the TCRbeta repertoire served to evaluate the specificity and breadth of SARS-CoV-2-reactive T cell receptors following Ad26.COV2.S vaccination.

TCRbeta CDR3 regions were sequenced with the immunoSEQ Assay. After extraction, genomic DNA underwent amplification by bias-controlled multiplex PCR, followed by high-throughput sequencing. The authors' pipeline ran thus. To quantify the absolute abundance of each unique TCRbeta CDR3 region, sequences were collapsed and filtered. T cell fraction was estimated by normalizing TCRbeta template counts to usable DNA, with usable DNA measured through amplification of reference genes found in all nucleated cells. Repertoire TCRs were annotated as SARS-CoV-2-specific by exact matching of V gene, CDR3 amino acid sequence and J gene to a known reactive TCR set. The reference SARS-CoV-2 TCR set was obtained from MIRA and was filtered for enrichment in COVID-19-positive ImmuneCODE repertoires, whereby public or cross-reactive TCRs were removed. Using the MIRA antigens, annotated TCRs were further analysed by specific ORF or by position within an ORF. Breadth was defined as the number of annotated unique rearrangements divided by the total number of unique productive rearrangements, and depth was defined as the summed frequency of the annotated unique rearrangements. Two-sided Wilcoxon rank-sum tests were applied when comparing TCR breadth between groups. In TCRdb, the immuneACCESS table is reduced to in-frame sequences with V and J assigned. These tables do not hold every clone; where another copy was compared, an unresolved V gene accounts for under half, and the others remain unexplained. V and J calls plus clone size are reproduced from that table; the DNA served to infer D and trimming. This sample holds fewer than 900,000 clones; approximately 88% were observed only once. The top ten clonotypes cover about 1.5% of the sample.

CDR1 is given as SGHTA and CDR2 as FQGNSA, both from the germline V gene. Here V drops 5 bases and J drops 5 bases, and the junction holds 5 bases not matched to any gene. Counted from cysteine to phenylalanine, this CDR3 has 15 amino acids. Only the CDR3 DNA is retained, 45 bases long and in frame from the first base. Overall study results and their limits: The authors noted that the TCR breadth and depth analyses may have underestimated total T cell responses. After vaccination, substantial breadth of spike-specific CD8+ and CD4+ T cell responses was reported. Higher spike-specific TCR breadth was observed in Ad26.COV2.S recipients than in placebo recipients (P = 0.0014). Vaccine and placebo recipients had comparable non-spike TCR breadth, which fits with the vaccine containing only spike. The study was not powered to compare responses between vaccine doses or regimens.

According to the study, the label for this sample's treatment or condition signals: 15 to 20 received Ad26.COV2.S at low or high dose, single or two shots; 5 received placebo; per-sample allocation not given. Repertoires of vaccine and placebo recipients were sequenced from samples taken on day 63 after the first injection. Cohort 1b enrolled fewer than 30 adults aged 18-55 years at a single site in Boston, USA, between 29 July and 7 August 2020. Ad26.COV2.S was a replication-incompetent adenovirus type 26 vector expressing a prefusion-stabilized SARS-CoV-2 spike protein from the original Wuhan strain.

The TCR comes from a person aged 18 to 59 who received the Ad26.COV2.S COVID-19 vaccine or a placebo. The input for sequencing was peripheral blood, taken in a trial of Ad26.COV2.S vaccine versus placebo. The sequence links TRBV7-2 to TRBJ1-6; TRBD1 matches 8 bases in the middle. The CDR3 sequence is CASSPPGQDNSPLHF. The DNA reads as follows: TGTGCCAGCAGCCCCCCGGGACAGGATAATTCACCCCTCCACTTT.